This T cell receptor (beta chain) was retrieved from a study of T-cell reconstitution after alpha-beta-depleted transplantation in children. Broader study findings: Several hundred expanded graft clones reportedly gave rise to the alpha-beta T cells present about two months after transplant.

This clonotype came up many times. What it recognizes is unknown. V shed 1 base and J 5 bases; nucleotides not matched to a gene: 11. Germline V gene data show CDR1 as DFQATT and CDR2 as SNEGSKA (reference sequence). The CDR3 has 17 residues. The TCRbeta library was prepared with unique molecular identifiers. TCRdb re-called the PCR reads with MiXCR, one entry per CDR3 protein. The sample lists fewer than 700,000 distinct CDR3 sequences; 20% to 25% were seen once. The receptor was derived from a boy younger than two who had a stem cell transplant for acute myeloid leukemia, so the T cells may come from the graft donor. The chain carries TRBV20-1 and TRBJ2-1; TRBD2 matches at 10 bases. The sequencing used PBMCs, mostly from graft donor cells, collected 360 days after TCRalphabeta/CD19-depleted stem cell transplant. In DNA form, the CDR3 reads TGCAGTGCTAGAGGAGCATCCTTGGGACTAGCGAACAATGAGCAGTTCTTC. Translation: CSARGASLGLANNEQFF.